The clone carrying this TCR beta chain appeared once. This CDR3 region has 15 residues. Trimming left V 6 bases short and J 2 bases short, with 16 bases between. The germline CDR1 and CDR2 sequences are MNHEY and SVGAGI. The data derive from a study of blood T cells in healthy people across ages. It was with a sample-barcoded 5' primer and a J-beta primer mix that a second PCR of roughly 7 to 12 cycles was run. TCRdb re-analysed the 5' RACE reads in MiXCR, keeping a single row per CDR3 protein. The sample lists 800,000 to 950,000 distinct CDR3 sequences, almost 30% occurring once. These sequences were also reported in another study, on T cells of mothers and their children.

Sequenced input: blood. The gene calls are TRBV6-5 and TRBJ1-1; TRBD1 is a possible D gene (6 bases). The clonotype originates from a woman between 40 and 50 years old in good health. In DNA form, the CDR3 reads TGTGCCAGCAGCCCCGTCGGACAGTTTAACACTGAAGCTTTCTTT. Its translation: CASSPVGQFNTEAFF.